Listed below are T cell receptor beta chains from one sample, sequenced in a study of technical replicates of blood from a few donors. Profiled with immunoSEQ multiplex PCR; TCRdb holds only in-frame clones, not every one. The table has about 73,000 clones, 85% to 95% seen once; the top ten hold 0.2% to 0.3%. Sequencing was done on a sample of T cells isolated from PBMCs. Receptor source: a human donor in good health. CDR3s include the opening cysteine and the closing phenylalanine or tryptophan. Each record gives: V gene, clone size, J gene, D gene, CDR3 protein, CDR3 DNA. A D gene is named only where the DNA matches it firmly. Size is stated for part of the rows, as once, few or many counts, or as a class when the clone is expanded.

TRBV29-1	-	TRBJ2-1	-	CSVPQVEGYEQFF	TGCAGCGTTCCACAGGTGGAGGGTTATGAGCAGTTCTTC
TRBV28	-	TRBJ1-4	TRBD1	CATAWLPGVGTDEKLFF	TGTGCCACGGCCTGGCTGCCGGGGGTAGGGACAGATGAAAAACTGTTTTTT
TRBV28	-	TRBJ2-7	-	CASSLLGTQPYEQYF	TGTGCCAGCAGTTTATTAGGGACTCAACCCTACGAGCAGTACTTC
TRBV30	-	TRBJ1-1	-	CAWSVSRAVGAFF	TGTGCCTGGAGTGTATCCAGGGCCGTTGGGGCTTTCTTT
TRBV6-1	-	TRBJ2-2	-	CASSEVPGANTGELFF	TGTGCCAGCAGTGAAGTCCCCGGGGCGAACACCGGGGAGCTGTTTTTT
TRBV18	-	TRBJ2-7	-	CASSPNAIGGSYEQYF	TGTGCCAGCTCACCAAATGCTATAGGGGGCTCCTACGAGCAGTACTTC
TRBV5-1	-	TRBJ2-5	-	CASRGREDQETQYF	TGCGCCAGCAGAGGCAGGGAAGACCAAGAGACCCAGTACTTC
TRBV5-1	-	TRBJ2-1	TRBD1	CASSLEGAEQFF	TGCGCCAGCAGCTTGGAGGGGGCAGAGCAGTTCTTC
TRBV4-1	-	TRBJ2-1	TRBD2	CASRASGANEQFF	TGCGCCAGCAGGGCTAGCGGGGCAAATGAGCAGTTCTTC
TRBV7-9	-	TRBJ2-7	-	CASSRRRAGSSYEQYF	TGTGCCAGCAGCCGAAGGCGGGCCGGGTCTAGCTACGAGCAGTACTTC
TRBV5-1	-	TRBJ1-1	TRBD1	CASSGQGNTEAFF	TGCGCCAGCTCCGGACAGGGGAACACTGAAGCTTTCTTT
TRBV25-1	-	TRBJ1-3	-	CASSDPEPGLGNTIYF	TGTGCCAGCAGTGACCCCGAGCCTGGGCTGGGAAACACCATATATTTT
TRBV27	once	TRBJ2-7	-	CASSPAHAYEQYF	TGTGCCAGCAGTCCAGCGCATGCCTACGAGCAGTACTTC
TRBV7-9	-	TRBJ2-7	-	CASSPEDWGNEQYF	TGTGCCAGCAGCCCGGAAGACTGGGGCAACGAGCAGTACTTC
TRBV7-9	-	TRBJ1-2	-	CASSPSAGGYTF	TGTGCCAGCAGCCCCAGCGCTGGTGGCTACACCTTC
TRBV28	-	TRBJ2-7	-	CASSNSLTVPYEQYF	TGTGCCAGCAGTAACTCCCTGACAGTTCCCTACGAGCAGTACTTC
TRBV7-6	-	TRBJ1-1	-	CASRPYRVATEAFF	TGTGCCAGCAGACCCTACAGGGTTGCCACTGAAGCTTTCTTT
TRBV14	-	TRBJ1-1	-	CASSLQAQNTEAFF	TGTGCCAGCAGCCTCCAAGCGCAAAACACTGAAGCTTTCTTT
TRBV5-1	-	TRBJ2-7	TRBD2	CASSLLTSGSLLYEQYF	TGCGCCAGCAGCTTGCTGACTAGCGGGAGTTTGTTGTACGAGCAGTACTTC
TRBV2	few	TRBJ1-2	TRBD1	CASSEWTGGFYGYTF	TGTGCCAGCAGTGAATGGACAGGGGGTTTCTATGGCTACACCTTC
TRBV7-9	-	TRBJ1-1	TRBD1	CASSARDRGHTEAFF	TGTGCCAGCAGCGCTAGGGACAGGGGGCACACTGAAGCTTTCTTT
TRBV6-6	-	TRBJ2-7	-	CASLAPEQYF	TGTGCCAGCCTAGCTCCAGAGCAGTACTTC
TRBV5-8	once	TRBJ1-2	TRBD1	CASSFTGTGRIIGYTF	TGTGCCAGCAGCTTTACCGGGACAGGGCGCATCATTGGCTACACCTTC
TRBV7-4	-	TRBJ1-5	-	CASSPKELTRGCNQPQHF	TGTGCCAGCAGCCCCAAAGAGTTAACCCGGGGGTGCAATCAGCCCCAGCATTTT
TRBV4-1	-	TRBJ2-7	TRBD1	CASSQIAGGRRFSYEQYF	TGCGCCAGCAGCCAGATCGCAGGGGGCAGGCGCTTCTCCTACGAGCAGTACTTC
TRBV7-2	-	TRBJ2-7	TRBD2	CASTPGTNTYEQYF	TGTGCCAGCACCCCCGGGACTAATACCTACGAGCAGTACTTC
TRBV5-1	-	TRBJ1-2	-	CASSPTGQVYGYTF	TGCGCCAGCAGCCCCACGGGACAAGTCTATGGCTACACCTTC
TRBV7-2	once	TRBJ2-7	TRBD1	CASSLTGGYEQYF	TGTGCCAGCAGCCTGACAGGGGGCTACGAGCAGTACTTC
TRBV7-3	-	TRBJ1-2	-	CASSPFGGYGYTF	TGTGCCAGCAGCCCGTTTGGGGGCTACGGCTACACCTTC
TRBV14	-	TRBJ1-4	TRBD1	CASSQDRHRGRIEKLFF	TGTGCCAGCAGCCAAGACCGCCACAGGGGGCGAATTGAAAAACTGTTTTTT
TRBV9	-	TRBJ1-3	-	CASSVASGTISGNTIYF	TGTGCCAGCAGCGTAGCTAGCGGGACAATCTCTGGAAACACCATATATTTT
TRBV6-1	-	TRBJ2-6	-	CASSLDISGANVLTF	TGTGCCAGCAGCCTGGACATCTCTGGGGCCAACGTCCTGACTTTC
TRBV7-9	-	TRBJ1-1	-	CASSLVSRREAFF	TGTGCCAGCAGCTTAGTGAGCAGGCGAGAAGCTTTCTTT
TRBV2	-	TRBJ2-7	TRBD1	CASSDRGLVGEQYF	TGTGCCAGCAGTGACAGGGGGCTGGTCGGAGAGCAGTACTTC
TRBV2	once	TRBJ2-2	-	CACRYQDGNTGELFF	TGTGCCTGCCGGTATCAGGATGGGAACACCGGGGAGCTGTTTTTT
TRBV6-5	-	TRBJ1-3	-	CASSFGSPGNTIYF	TGTGCCAGCAGTTTCGGTAGCCCTGGAAACACCATATATTTT
TRBV10-3	-	TRBJ1-5	-	CAISESRAYQPQHF	TGTGCCATCAGTGAGTCGAGGGCGTATCAGCCCCAGCATTTT